The table lists the clone carrying this T cell receptor (beta chain) with many counts. Its antigen is unknown. Amplification targeted TCR beta CDR3 regions from RNA transcripts. The HTBI set primed first-round TCR CDR3 RT-PCR. TCRdb reanalysed the multiplex PCR reads using MiXCR and keeps one entry per CDR3 protein. The sample holds 690,000 or so distinct CDR3 sequences, 18% seen once. This entry comes from a study of T cells in Graves' hyperthyroidism and ophthalmopathy. Regarding the study as a whole: Most expanded thyroid clonotypes above 0.001 also appeared in blood.

Trimming stripped 6 bases from V and 4 bases from J, with 10 bases between. This CDR3 has 13 residues. Patients having uncontrolled infection, another autoimmune disease, pregnancy or lactation were not included. Diagnoses were made from clinical symptoms, serum measures (thyroxine and TRAb), thyroid ultrasound and orbital computed tomography. Cells are PBMCs isolated from approximately 9.2 ml of fresh blood. The sequence was obtained from a woman between 45 and 60 years old with Graves' hyperthyroidism that later progressed to Graves' ophthalmopathy. Source material: blood. The chain links TRBV12-3 or TRBV12-4 to TRBJ2-1; D is possibly TRBD1 or TRBD2 (7 bases each). For the CDR3, the DNA is TGTGCCAGCAGCCAGGGGGGGTACAATGAGCAGTTCTTC. Translated, it gives CASSQGGYNEQFF.